The 16 T cell receptor beta chains below were found in one sample sequenced in a study of blood T cell repertoires in COVID-19. The assay was immunoSEQ multiplex PCR, and TCRdb's table has in-frame clones only and misses some. The table records about 56,000 clones, approximately 77% of them present only once. Sequencing used peripheral blood. Receptor source: a woman in her 70s with COVID-19, enrolled during active disease.

The genes are TRBV29-1 and TRBJ1-4; 7 bases line up with TRBD1. Trimming took 6 bases from V and 5 from J; bases not matched to a gene: 12. Germline V gene data show CDR1 as SQVTM and CDR2 as ANQGSEA. This CDR3 has 15 amino acids. In DNA form, the CDR3 reads TGCAGCGTGGCCCTATCCGGGACAGAGAATGAAAAACTGTTTTTT. This encodes CSVALSGTENEKLFF.

This chain joins TRBV9 and TRBJ2-1, with a weak D call TRBD2 (5 bases). Trimming cost V 4 bases and J 5 bases, with 13 bases left between them. CDR1 SGDLS and CDR2 YYNGEE come from the germline V gene. The CDR3 extends over 14 amino acids. The CDR3 region is CASSLRLEDNEQFF. The CDR3 bases are TGTGCCAGCAGCCTCAGACTGGAGGACAATGAGCAGTTCTTC. The whole variable domain, remainder taken from reference TRBV9 and TRBJ2-1, is DSGVTQTPKHLITATGQRVTLRCSPRSGDLSVYWYQQSLDQGLQFLIQYYNGEERAKGNILERFSAQQFPDLHSELNLSSLELGDSALYFCASSLRLEDNEQFFGPGTRLTVL.

This clone was seen a few times. The rearrangement links TRBV29-1 to TRBJ1-2; 7 bases map to TRBD1. The V gene end was trimmed by 7 bases and the J gene end by 4 bases; junction bases not matched to a gene: 3. The germline gives CDR1 SQVTM, CDR2 ANQGSEA. The CDR3 totals 11 residues. The CDR3 sequence is CSGTGAYGYTF. CDR3 nucleotides: TGCAGCGGAACAGGGGCCTATGGCTACACCTTC.

This clone was counted only a few times. This rearrangement joins TRBV6-2 or TRBV6-3 to TRBJ1-6; D gene uncertain. V was pared by 2 bases and J by 7 bases, with 12 bases between. Germline CDR1 and CDR2: MNHEY and SVGEGT. CDR3 length: 15 residues. Here the CDR3 DNA reads TGTGCCAGCAGTTACCACGAGCGCCGGAATTCACCCCTCCACTTT. Its protein is CASSYHERRNSPLHF.

The rearrangement links TRBV19 to TRBJ1-5, with D perhaps TRBD1 (5 bases). From germline, CDR1 is LNHDA and CDR2 SQIVND (reference sequence). Trimming stripped 3 bases from V and 0 bases from J, with 6 bases between. The CDR3 runs 14 residues. The CDR3 is CASSIQGSNQPQHF. As DNA, the CDR3 is TGTGCCAGTAGTATTCAGGGTAGCAATCAGCCCCAGCATTTT.

V and J are TRBV11-2 and TRBJ2-3; the match to TRBD2 covers 8 bases. V trimming: 1 base; J trimming: 0 bases; junction bases outside the gene matches: 9. Germline V CDR1 and CDR2: SGHAT, FQNNGV. The CDR3 loop spans 18 amino acids. The CDR3 loop is CASSLGLAGFLSTDTQYF. The CDR3 DNA is TGTGCCAGCAGCTTAGGGTTAGCGGGGTTTCTTAGCACAGATACGCAGTATTTT.

V and J are TRBV7-2 and TRBJ2-3; 9 positions agree with TRBD1. This CDR3 is built from 16 residues. CDR1 is SGHTA, CDR2 FQGNSA, per germline. J was trimmed by 2 bases and V by 5 bases; bases with no gene match: 8. The CDR3 here is CASSERQGGITDTQYF. DNA of the CDR3: TGTGCCAGCAGCGAGCGACAGGGGGGGATCACAGATACGCAGTATTTT.

The rearrangement links TRBV18 to TRBJ2-1; 9 positions agree with TRBD2. Germline V gives CDR1 KGHSH, CDR2 LQKENI. J was trimmed by 2 bases and V by 2 bases; bases with no gene match: 1. CDR3 length: 15 residues. The CDR3 loop reads CASSPAGGAYNEQFF. The CDR3 nucleotides read TGTGCCAGCTCACCAGCGGGAGGGGCCTACAATGAGCAGTTCTTC.

This clone was recorded only once. The V call is TRBV5-6, the J call TRBJ2-2; 8 bases agree with TRBD1. This CDR3 region has 16 residues. Germline V gene data show CDR1 as SGHDT and CDR2 as YYEEEE. V lost 2 bases and J lost 5; bases outside the gene matches: 8. In DNA form, the CDR3 reads TGTGCCAGCAGCTTCCTTGACAGGGGAGGAACCGGGGAGCTGTTTTTT. Encoded protein: CASSFLDRGGTGELFF.

The chain's CDR3 is CASSQDPAGANTGELFF. CDR3 in DNA: TGCGCCAGCAGCCAAGATCCTGCGGGGGCGAACACCGGGGAGCTGTTTTTT. This sequence joins TRBV4-1 and TRBJ2-2, with 7 bases aligning to TRBD2. The length of the CDR3 is 17 residues. Trimming cost V 0 bases and J 0 bases; bases outside gene matches: 4. CDR1 MGHRA and CDR2 YSYEKL come from the germline V gene.

The genes are TRBV7-9 and TRBJ2-7; 7 bases are a match to TRBD1. Germline V gene sequence: CDR1 SEHNR, CDR2 FQNEAQ (reference sequence). The junction had 6 bases not matched to a gene; V was cut back by 1 base and J by 6 bases. This CDR3 comprises 14 residues. The CDR3, as DNA: TGTGCCAGCAGCTTAGGAGGGACAGACGGCGAGCAGTACTTC. Protein product: CASSLGGTDGEQYF.

The rearrangement uses TRBV2 and TRBJ2-2; 9 bases align to TRBD1. After removal of 1 base from V and 2 bases from J, the junction contained 8 bases not matched to a gene. The CDR3 spans 18 residues. The germline CDR1 and CDR2 sequences are SNHLY and FYNNEI. The CDR3 sequence is CASSEVGQGWDNTGELFF. The CDR3 region has the DNA TGTGCCAGCAGTGAAGTGGGACAGGGATGGGATAACACCGGGGAGCTGTTTTTT.

This clone was detected only a few times. The chain has TRBV12-3 or TRBV12-4 and TRBJ2-5; 10 bases match TRBD1. After removal of 6 bases from V and 5 bases from J, the junction contained 0 bases not matched to a gene. The CDR3 is 12 residues long. The CDR3 DNA reads as TGTGCCAGCAGGGGACAGGGGGAGACCCAGTACTTC. Translated: CASRGQGETQYF.

The gene calls are TRBV28 and TRBJ1-2; 7 bases are shared with TRBD1. The CDR3 totals 14 residues. Germline CDR1 and CDR2: MDHEN and SYDVKM. J was trimmed by 0 bases and V by 8 bases; bases with no gene match: 6. The CDR3 protein is CASDVTGANYGYTF. CDR3 nucleotides: TGTGCCAGCGACGTCACAGGGGCTAACTATGGCTACACCTTC.

The chain has TRBV27 and TRBJ1-1, with D possibly being TRBD1 (6 bases). Trimming took 3 bases from V and 4 from J, leaving 12 bases between them. The CDR3 runs to 14 residues. CDR1 MNHEY and CDR2 SMNVEV come from the germline V gene (reference sequence). The CDR3 here is CASSFRGISTEAFF. The CDR3 DNA follows: TGTGCCAGCAGTTTTAGGGGGATTAGCACTGAAGCTTTCTTT.

The CDR3 sequence: CASSTGTGANEQFF. DNA of the CDR3: TGTGCCAGCAGCACCGGGACAGGGGCCAATGAGCAGTTCTTC. The rearrangement links TRBV7-7 to TRBJ2-1, with TRBD1 identical over 10 bases. There are 14 residues in the CDR3. Unmatched junction bases numbered 4, after V lost 5 bases and J lost 6 bases. Germline assignment: CDR1 SSHAT and CDR2 FNYEAQ (reference sequence).